The TCR beta chain described here comes from a study of blood T cell repertoires in COVID-19. Background on the study: Sources were T cells, B-cell-depleted T cells, or PBMCs; the material itself was cDNA or gDNA.

The germline gives CDR1 MNHEY, CDR2 SVGAGI. V was clipped by 6 bases and J by 6 bases, with 9 bases between them. The CDR3 consists of 12 residues. Profiling relied on immunoSEQ multiplex PCR, and the TCRdb table lists in-frame clones only, not all of them. The sample lists about 59,000 clones, 75% to 95% occurring once. The TCR originated in a man of 80 years or more with acute or convalescent COVID-19. The gene calls are TRBV6-5 and TRBJ1-5; D remains ambiguous. The material sequenced was peripheral blood. This CDR3 is CASRELSQPQHF. The CDR3 coding sequence is TGTGCCAGCAGGGAGCTTAGTCAGCCCCAGCATTTT.